Given below is one T cell receptor (beta chain) in context. Its target is not known. This CDR3 has 12 residues. Trimming stripped 1 base from V and 11 bases from J, with 11 bases between. Germline V lookup: CDR1 SNHLY, CDR2 FYNNEI. This sample was included in a study of CD8+CD57+ T cells in acquired aplastic anemia. Genomic DNA constituted the template upon which TCR beta VDJ and CDR3 profiling was performed. TCRdb redid the calling of the reads with MiXCR, one entry per CDR3 protein. The sample contains about 160,000 distinct CDR3 sequences, approximately 44% of which appear only once. Findings and caveats of the study: Patients and controls had in common 25 to 35 CD8+ CDR3 sequences.

An expansion of CD8+CD57+ cells by flow cytometry had been shown in patients chosen for sequencing. The rearrangement links TRBV2 to TRBJ1-1; unclear D gene. The clonotype comes from a human donor with aplastic anemia. The sequenced material came from sorted CD4+, CD8+, or CD8+CD57+ T cells (not recorded which) from PBMCs. CDR3 amino acids: CASSEGAGEAFF. In DNA, the CDR3 is TGTGCCAGCAGTGAAGGGGCGGGTGAGGCTTTCTTT.